This T cell receptor beta chain stems from a study of blood T cell repertoires in COVID-19. The J segment lost 8 bases and the V segment lost 5 bases, leaving 12 bases of the junction unmatched. CDR1 is SGHRS and CDR2 is YFSETQ in the germline V gene. This CDR3 is 14 amino acids long. Some clones are missing from TCRdb's copy, which holds only in-frame ones; the method was immunoSEQ multiplex PCR. The repertoire holds 110,000 or so clones, with 75% to 90% as singletons. The chain joins TRBV5-1 to TRBJ1-2, with TRBD1 matching 7 bases. This clonotype originated in a human donor with acute or convalescent COVID-19. The donor label of this sample is uncertain. Sample: peripheral blood. DNA of the CDR3: TGCGCCAGCAGAAAGGGGGCAGCAGGGGACGGCTACACCTTC. Translating it yields CASRKGAAGDGYTF.